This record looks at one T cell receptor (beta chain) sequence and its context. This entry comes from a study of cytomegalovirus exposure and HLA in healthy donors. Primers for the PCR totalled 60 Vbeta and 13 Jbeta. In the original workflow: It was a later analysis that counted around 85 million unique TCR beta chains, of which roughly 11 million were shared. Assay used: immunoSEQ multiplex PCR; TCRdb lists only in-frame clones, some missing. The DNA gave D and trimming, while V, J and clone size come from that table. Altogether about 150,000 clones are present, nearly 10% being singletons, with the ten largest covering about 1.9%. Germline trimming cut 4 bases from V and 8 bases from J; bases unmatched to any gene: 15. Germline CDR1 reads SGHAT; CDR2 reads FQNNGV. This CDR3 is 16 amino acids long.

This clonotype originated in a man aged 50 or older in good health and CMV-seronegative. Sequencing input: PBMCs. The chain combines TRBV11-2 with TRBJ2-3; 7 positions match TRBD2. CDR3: CASSYRLASAQSTQYF. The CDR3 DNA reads TGTGCCAGCAGCTATCGACTAGCCAGTGCCCAAAGTACGCAGTATTTT. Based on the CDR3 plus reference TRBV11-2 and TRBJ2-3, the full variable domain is EAGVAQSPRYKIIEKRQSVAFWCNPISGHATLYWYQQILGQGPKLLIQFQNNGVVDDSQLPKDRFSAERLKGVDSTLKIQPAKLEDSAVYLCASSYRLASAQSTQYFGPGTRLTVL.